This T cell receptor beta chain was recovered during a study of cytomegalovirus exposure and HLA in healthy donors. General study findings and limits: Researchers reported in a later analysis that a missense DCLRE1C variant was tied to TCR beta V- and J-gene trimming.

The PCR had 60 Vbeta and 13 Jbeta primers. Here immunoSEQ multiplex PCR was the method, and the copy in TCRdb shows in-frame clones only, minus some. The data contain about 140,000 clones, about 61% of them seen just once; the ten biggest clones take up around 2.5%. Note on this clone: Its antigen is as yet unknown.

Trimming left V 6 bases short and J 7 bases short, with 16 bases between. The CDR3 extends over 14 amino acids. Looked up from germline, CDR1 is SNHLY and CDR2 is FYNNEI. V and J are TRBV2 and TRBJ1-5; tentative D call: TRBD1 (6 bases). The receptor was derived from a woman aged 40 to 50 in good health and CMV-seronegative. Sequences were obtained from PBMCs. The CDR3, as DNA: TGTGCCAGCAGCCTCGAGGGGGGGACACAGCCCCAGCATTTT. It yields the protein CASSLEGGTQPQHF.